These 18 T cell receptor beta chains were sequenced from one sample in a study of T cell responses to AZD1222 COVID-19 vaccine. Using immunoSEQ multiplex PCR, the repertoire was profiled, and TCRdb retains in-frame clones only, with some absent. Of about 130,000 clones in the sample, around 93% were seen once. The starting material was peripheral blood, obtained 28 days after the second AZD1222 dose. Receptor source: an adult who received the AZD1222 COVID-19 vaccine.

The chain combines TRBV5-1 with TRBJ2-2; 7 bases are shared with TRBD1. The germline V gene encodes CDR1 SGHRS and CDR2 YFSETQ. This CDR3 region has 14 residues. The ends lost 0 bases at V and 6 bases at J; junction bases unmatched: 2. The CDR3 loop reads CASSLDRGAGELFF. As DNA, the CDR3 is TGCGCCAGCAGCTTGGACAGGGGCGCCGGGGAGCTGTTTTTT.

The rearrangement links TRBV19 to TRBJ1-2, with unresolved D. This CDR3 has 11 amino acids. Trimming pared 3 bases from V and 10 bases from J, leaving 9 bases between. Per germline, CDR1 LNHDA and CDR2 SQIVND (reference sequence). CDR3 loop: CASSIEADYTF. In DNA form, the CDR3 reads TGTGCCAGTAGTATTGAGGCGGACTACACCTTC.

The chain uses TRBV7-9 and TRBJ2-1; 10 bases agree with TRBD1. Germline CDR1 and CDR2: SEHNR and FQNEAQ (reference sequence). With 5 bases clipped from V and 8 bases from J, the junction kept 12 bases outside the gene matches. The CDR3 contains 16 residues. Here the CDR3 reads CASSTGQGGTFDEQFF. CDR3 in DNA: TGTGCCAGCAGCACCGGACAGGGGGGGACATTTGATGAGCAGTTCTTC. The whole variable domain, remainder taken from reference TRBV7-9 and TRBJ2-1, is DTGVSQNPRHKITKRGQNVTFRCDPISEHNRLYWYRQTLGQGPEFLTYFQNEAQLEKSRLLSDRFSAERPKGSFSTLEIQRTEQGDSAMYLCASSTGQGGTFDEQFFGPGTRLTVL.

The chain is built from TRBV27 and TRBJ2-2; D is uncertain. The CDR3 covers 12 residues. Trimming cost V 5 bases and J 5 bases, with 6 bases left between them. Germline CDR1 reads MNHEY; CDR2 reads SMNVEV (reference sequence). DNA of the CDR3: TGTGCCAGCAGTCCGCTGACCGGGGAGCTGTTTTTT. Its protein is CASSPLTGELFF.

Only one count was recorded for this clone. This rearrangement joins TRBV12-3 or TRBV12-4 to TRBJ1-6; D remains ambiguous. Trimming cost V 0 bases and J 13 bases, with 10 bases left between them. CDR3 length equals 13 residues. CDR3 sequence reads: CASSLARRVPLHF. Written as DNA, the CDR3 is TGTGCCAGCAGTTTAGCGCGTAGGGTTCCCCTCCACTTT.

The CDR3 DNA reads as TGTGCCAGCAGCCAAGACGAAACTTCACCCCTCCACTTT. Residues: CASSQDETSPLHF. The chain employs TRBV3-1 (or the pseudogene TRBV3-2) and TRBJ1-6; no clear D. Germline-derived CDR1 and CDR2 are LGHDT and YNNKEL (reference sequence). The CDR3 is made up of 13 amino acids. V lost 0 bases and J 9 bases, leaving 6 bases between the germline ends.

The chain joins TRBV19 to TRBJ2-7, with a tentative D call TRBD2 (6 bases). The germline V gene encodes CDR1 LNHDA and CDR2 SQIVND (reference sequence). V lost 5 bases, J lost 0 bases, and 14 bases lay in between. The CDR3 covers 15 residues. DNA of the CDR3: TGTGCCAGTAGTCACCGGGACTCTCCCTCCTACGAGCAGTACTTC. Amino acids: CASSHRDSPSYEQYF. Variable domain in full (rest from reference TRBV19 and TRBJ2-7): DGGITQSPKYLFRKEGQNVTLSCEQNLNHDAMYWYRQDPGQGLRLIYYSQIVNDFQKGDIAEGYSVSREKKESFPLTVTSAQKNPTAFYLCASSHRDSPSYEQYFGPGTRLTVT.

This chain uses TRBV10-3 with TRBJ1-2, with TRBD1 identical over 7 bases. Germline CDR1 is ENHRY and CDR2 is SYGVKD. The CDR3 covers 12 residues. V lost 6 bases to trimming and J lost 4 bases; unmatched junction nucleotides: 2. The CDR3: CAIRGQTYGYTF. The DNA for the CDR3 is TGTGCCATCAGGGGACAGACCTATGGCTACACCTTC.

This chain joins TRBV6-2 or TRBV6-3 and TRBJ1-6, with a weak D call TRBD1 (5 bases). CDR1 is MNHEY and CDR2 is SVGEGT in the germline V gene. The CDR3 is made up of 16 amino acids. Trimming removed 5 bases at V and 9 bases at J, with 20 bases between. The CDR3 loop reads CASSERANRFPSPLHF. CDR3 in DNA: TGTGCCAGCAGTGAGCGGGCCAACAGGTTCCCTTCACCCCTCCACTTT.

The CDR3 nucleotides read TGTGCCTGGGGGGGTTTTAGAGAGGACACTGAAGCTTTCTTT. It codes for CAWGGFREDTEAFF. The chain couples TRBV2 to TRBJ1-1, with D perhaps TRBD1 (5 bases). Trimming stripped 11 bases from V and 3 bases from J, with 19 bases between. Per germline, CDR1 SNHLY and CDR2 FYNNEI. CDR3 length: 14 residues.

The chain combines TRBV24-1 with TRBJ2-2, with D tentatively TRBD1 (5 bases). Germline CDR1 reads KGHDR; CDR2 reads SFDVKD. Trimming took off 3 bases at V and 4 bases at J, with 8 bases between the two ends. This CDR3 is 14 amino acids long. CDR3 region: CATSDTQGTGELFF. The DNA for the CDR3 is TGTGCCACCAGTGATACGCAGGGCACCGGGGAGCTGTTTTTT.

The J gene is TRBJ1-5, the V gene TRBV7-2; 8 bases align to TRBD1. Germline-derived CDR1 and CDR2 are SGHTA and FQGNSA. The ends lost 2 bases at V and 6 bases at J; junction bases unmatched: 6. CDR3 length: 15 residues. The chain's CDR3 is CASSLRQGAVQPQHF. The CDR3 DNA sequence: TGTGCCAGCAGCTTAAGGCAGGGGGCCGTTCAGCCCCAGCATTTT.

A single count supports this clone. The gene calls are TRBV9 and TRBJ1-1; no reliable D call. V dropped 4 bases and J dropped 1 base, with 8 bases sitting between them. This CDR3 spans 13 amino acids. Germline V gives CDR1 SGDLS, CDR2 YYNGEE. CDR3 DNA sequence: TGTGCCAGCAGCCCCGACCAGAACACTGAAGCTTTCTTT. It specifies CASSPDQNTEAFF.

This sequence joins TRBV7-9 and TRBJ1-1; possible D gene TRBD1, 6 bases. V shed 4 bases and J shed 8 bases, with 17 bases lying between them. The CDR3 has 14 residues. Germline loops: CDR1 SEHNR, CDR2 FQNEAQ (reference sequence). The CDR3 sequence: CASSSLTGIDEAFF. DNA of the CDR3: TGTGCCAGCAGCTCGTTAACAGGGATTGACGAAGCTTTCTTT. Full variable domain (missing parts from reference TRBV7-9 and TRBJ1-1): DTGVSQNPRHKITKRGQNVTFRCDPISEHNRLYWYRQTLGQGPEFLTYFQNEAQLEKSRLLSDRFSAERPKGSFSTLEIQRTEQGDSAMYLCASSSLTGIDEAFFGQGTRLTVV.

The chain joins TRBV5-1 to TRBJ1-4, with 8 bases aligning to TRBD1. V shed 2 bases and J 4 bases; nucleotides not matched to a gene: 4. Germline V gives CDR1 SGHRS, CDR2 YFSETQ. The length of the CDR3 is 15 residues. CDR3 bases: TGCGCCAGCAGCTTACTGGGACAGGTTAATGAAAAACTGTTTTTT. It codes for CASSLLGQVNEKLFF.

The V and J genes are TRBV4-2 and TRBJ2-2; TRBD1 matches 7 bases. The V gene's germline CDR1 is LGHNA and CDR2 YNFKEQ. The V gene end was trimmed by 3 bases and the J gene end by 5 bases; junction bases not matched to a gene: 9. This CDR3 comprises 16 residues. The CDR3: CASSHSPTGRTGELFF. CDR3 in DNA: TGTGCCAGCAGCCATTCTCCGACAGGGCGGACCGGGGAGCTGTTTTTT.

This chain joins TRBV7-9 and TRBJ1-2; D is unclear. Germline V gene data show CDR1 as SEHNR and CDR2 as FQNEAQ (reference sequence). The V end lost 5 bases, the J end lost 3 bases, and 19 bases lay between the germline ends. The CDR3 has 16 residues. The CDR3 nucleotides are TGTGCCAGCAGCCTACCCCCCCGGATTGTTGACTATGGCTACACCTTC. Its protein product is CASSLPPRIVDYGYTF.

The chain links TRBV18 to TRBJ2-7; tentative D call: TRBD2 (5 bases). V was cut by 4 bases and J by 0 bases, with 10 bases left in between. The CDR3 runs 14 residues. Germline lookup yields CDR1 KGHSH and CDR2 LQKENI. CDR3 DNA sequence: TGTGCCAGCTCACTATACCGGGACTCCTACGAGCAGTACTTC. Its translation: CASSLYRDSYEQYF.